These T cell receptor beta chains were read from a single sample in a study of early T cells in non-severe SARS-CoV-2 infection. TCRdb passed the 5' RACE reads through MiXCR, listing each CDR3 protein once. The data contain roughly 49,000 distinct CDR3 sequences, around 4.6% of them singletons. Material: whole blood. Receptors were obtained from an adult who was a healthcare worker with PCR-confirmed SARS-CoV-2 infection or an uninfected control (not recorded which). CDR3s include the opening cysteine and the closing phenylalanine or tryptophan. Each record gives: clone size, J gene, D gene, V gene, CDR3 DNA, CDR3 protein. The D gene is left open where the match is weak. Size is stated as how often the clone was seen (once, few, many) or a class if it is expanded.

size: many; J: TRBJ1-2; D: -; V: TRBV7-2; DNA: TGTGCCAGCAGCGTTCCTCCAAACTATGGCTACACCTTC; CDR3: CASSVPPNYGYTF
size: few; J: TRBJ1-4; D: -; V: TRBV19; DNA: TGTGCCAGTAGTATTATCAGCCGGAACGAAAAACTGTTTTTT; CDR3: CASSIISRNEKLFF
size: many; J: TRBJ2-1; D: -; V: TRBV11-2; DNA: TGTGCCAGCAGCCCAAATCCCGGACTTATGTACAGTGAGCAGTTCTTC; CDR3: CASSPNPGLMYSEQFF
size: many; J: TRBJ1-1; D: TRBD1; V: TRBV29-1; DNA: TGCAGCGTTGTTCGAGAGGGGGCGAACACTGAAGCTTTCTTT; CDR3: CSVVREGANTEAFF
size: many; J: TRBJ2-7; D: -; V: TRBV2; DNA: TGTGCCAGCAGCCCTACCGCACAGGGCGAGCAGTACTTC; CDR3: CASSPTAQGEQYF
size: many; J: TRBJ1-2; D: -; V: TRBV20-1; DNA: TGCAGCCCCGGGCAGGGGCTAGGAGGCTACACCTTC; CDR3: CSPGQGLGGYTF
size: many; J: TRBJ2-3; D: TRBD1; V: TRBV2; DNA: TGTGCCAGCAGTTTACGGACAGGACAAACAGATACGCAGTATTTT; CDR3: CASSLRTGQTDTQYF
size: many; J: TRBJ2-3; D: TRBD2; V: TRBV24-1; DNA: TGTGCCACCAGTGATCCCCCTACTAGCGGAGACACAGATACGCAGTATTTT; CDR3: CATSDPPTSGDTDTQYF
size: many; J: TRBJ2-7; D: TRBD1; V: TRBV3-1; DNA: TGTGCCAGCAGGGAAACAACAGGGGGCTTCTACGAGCAGTACTTC; CDR3: CASRETTGGFYEQYF
size: few; J: TRBJ2-1; D: TRBD2; V: TRBV19; DNA: TGTGCCAGTAGTACGAGGGACTATAAAGTCAATGAGCAGTTCTTC; CDR3: CASSTRDYKVNEQFF